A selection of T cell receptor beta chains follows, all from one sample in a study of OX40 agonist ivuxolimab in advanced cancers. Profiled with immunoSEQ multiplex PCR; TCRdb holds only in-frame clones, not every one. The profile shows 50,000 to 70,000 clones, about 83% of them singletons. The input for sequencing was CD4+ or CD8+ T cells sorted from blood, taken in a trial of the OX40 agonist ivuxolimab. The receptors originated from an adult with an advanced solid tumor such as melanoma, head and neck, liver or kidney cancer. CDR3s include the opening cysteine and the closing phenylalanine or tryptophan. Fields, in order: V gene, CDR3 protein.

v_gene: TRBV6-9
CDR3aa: CASSPIGVVGYTF

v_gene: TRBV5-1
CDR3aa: CASSLVGRAQETQYF

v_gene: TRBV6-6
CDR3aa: CASSRGQGSGTGELFF

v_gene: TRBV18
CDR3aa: CASSEQPPSTDTQYF

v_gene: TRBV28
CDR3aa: CASSYPDTPNQPQHF

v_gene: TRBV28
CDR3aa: CASSFILAVAGGHSYEQYF

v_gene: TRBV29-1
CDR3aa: CSVVPGETQYF

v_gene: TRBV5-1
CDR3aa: CASSLGAGDEQYF

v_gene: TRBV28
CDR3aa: CASSPRRGMAYNEQFF

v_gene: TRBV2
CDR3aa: CASNTDSYQPQHF

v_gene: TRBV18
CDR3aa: CASSPPGPYQETQYF

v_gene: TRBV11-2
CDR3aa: CASSPGTGTLDTQYF

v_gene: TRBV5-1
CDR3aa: CASSLEGMSSGNTIYF

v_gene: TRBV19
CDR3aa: CASSWEGTYNEQFF

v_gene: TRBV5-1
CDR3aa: CASSVTHSTGEKLFF

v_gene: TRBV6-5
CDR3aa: CASSFRGLASGELFF

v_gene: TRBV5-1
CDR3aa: CASSYRTDPAGELFF

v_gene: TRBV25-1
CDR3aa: CASSEYGGGDTDTQYF

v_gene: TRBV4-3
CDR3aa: CASSPGTWDEKLFF

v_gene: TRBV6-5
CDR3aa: CAGGRGNTGELFF

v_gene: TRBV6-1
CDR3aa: CASIRQGTLGSPLHF

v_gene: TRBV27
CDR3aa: CASSSFYQGSTNEKLFF

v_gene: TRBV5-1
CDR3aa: CASSPFGDTQYF

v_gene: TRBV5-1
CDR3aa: CASSQGAGQPQHF

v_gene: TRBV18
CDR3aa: CASSPPQGVVNTIYF

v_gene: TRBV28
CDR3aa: CASSLRPRVGYTF

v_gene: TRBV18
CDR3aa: CASSPPKTGELFF

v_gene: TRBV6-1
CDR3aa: CASETGVREQYF

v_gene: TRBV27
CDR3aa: CASNDHSRGPGELFF

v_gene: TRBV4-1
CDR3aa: CASSQRQGRAPEAFF

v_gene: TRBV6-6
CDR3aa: CASRRGGTESYEQYF

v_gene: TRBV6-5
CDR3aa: CASSYGGSGNTIYF

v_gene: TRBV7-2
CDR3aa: CASSSWTSGGHEQYF

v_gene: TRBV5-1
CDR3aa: CASSSAGRSTEAFF

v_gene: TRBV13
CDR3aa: CASSPQYRRTDTQYF

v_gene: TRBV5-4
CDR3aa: CASSYRAGYTF

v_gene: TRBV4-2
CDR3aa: CASSQEVAGELFF

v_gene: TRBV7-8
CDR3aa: CASSLAGRTYSNQPQHF

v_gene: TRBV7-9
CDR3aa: CASSLGDREAETQYF

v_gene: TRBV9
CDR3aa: CASSGGSEAFF